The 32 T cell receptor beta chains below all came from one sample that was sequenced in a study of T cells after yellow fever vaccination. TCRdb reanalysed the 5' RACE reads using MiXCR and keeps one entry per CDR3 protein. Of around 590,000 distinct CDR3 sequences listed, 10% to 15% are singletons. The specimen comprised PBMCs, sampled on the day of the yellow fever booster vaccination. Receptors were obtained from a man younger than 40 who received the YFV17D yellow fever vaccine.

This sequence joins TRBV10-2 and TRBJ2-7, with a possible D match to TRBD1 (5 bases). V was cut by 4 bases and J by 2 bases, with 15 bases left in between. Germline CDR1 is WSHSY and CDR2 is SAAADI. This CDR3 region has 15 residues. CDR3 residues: CASSVADSRAYEQYF. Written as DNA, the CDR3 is TGCGCCAGCAGTGTCGCTGACAGCAGGGCCTACGAGCAGTACTTC.

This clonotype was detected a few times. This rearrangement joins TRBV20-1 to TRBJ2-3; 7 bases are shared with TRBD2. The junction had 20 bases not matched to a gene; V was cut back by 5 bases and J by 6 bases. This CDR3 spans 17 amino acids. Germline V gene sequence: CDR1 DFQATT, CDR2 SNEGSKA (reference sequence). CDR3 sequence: CSAAKGGGSLASDTQYF. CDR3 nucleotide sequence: TGCAGTGCTGCCAAGGGTGGCGGGAGCCTCGCCTCGGATACGCAGTATTTT.

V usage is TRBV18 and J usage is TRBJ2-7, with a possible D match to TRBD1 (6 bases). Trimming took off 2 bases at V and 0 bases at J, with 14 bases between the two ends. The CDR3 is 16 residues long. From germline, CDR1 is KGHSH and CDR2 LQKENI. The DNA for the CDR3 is TGTGCCAGCTCACCAAATCACGCAGGGGTCTCCTACGAGCAGTACTTC. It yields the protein CASSPNHAGVSYEQYF.

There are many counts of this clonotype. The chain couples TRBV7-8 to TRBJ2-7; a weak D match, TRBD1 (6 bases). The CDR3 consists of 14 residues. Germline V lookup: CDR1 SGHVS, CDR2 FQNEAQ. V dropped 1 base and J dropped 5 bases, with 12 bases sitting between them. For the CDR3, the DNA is TGTGCCAGCAGCTTAGTTAGGGGGATCCACGAGCAGTACTTC. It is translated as CASSLVRGIHEQYF.

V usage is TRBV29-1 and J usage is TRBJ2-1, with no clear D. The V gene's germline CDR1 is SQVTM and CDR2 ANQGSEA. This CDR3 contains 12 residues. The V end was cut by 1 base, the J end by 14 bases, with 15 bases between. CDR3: CSVEGMLEWEFF. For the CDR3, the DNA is TGCAGCGTTGAAGGAATGCTAGAGTGGGAGTTCTTC.

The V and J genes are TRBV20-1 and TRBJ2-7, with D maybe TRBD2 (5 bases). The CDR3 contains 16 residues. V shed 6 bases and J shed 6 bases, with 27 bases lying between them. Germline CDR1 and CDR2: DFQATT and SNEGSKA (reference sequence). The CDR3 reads CSADGLPRTPAGEQYF. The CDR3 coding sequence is TGCAGTGCGGACGGGCTCCCCCGGACTCCCGCTGGCGAGCAGTACTTC.

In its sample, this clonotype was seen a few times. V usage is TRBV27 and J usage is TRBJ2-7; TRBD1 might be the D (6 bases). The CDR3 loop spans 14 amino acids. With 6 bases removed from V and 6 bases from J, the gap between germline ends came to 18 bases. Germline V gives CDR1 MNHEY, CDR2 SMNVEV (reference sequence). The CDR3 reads CASRQGLDKTEQYF. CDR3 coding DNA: TGTGCCAGCAGACAGGGCTTGGACAAAACCGAGCAGTACTTC.

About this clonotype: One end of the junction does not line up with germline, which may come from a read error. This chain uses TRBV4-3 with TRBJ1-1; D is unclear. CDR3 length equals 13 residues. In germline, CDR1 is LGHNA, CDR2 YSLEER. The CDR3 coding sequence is TGCGCCAGCAGCCAAGATCGCGGCAGTGCACGGCTCTTT. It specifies CASSQDRGSARLF.

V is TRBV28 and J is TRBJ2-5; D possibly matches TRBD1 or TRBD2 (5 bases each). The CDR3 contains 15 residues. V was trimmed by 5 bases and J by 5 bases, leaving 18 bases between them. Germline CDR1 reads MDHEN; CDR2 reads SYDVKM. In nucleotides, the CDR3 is TGTGCCAGCAGTCCGACGGGGCTCCTGGCGGAGACCCAGTACTTC. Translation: CASSPTGLLAETQYF. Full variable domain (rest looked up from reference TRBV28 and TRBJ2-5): DVKVTQSSRYLVKRTGEKVFLECVQDMDHENMFWYRQDPGLGLRLIYFSYDVKMKEKGDIPEGYSVSREKKERFSLILESASTNQTSMYLCASSPTGLLAETQYFGPGTRLLVL.

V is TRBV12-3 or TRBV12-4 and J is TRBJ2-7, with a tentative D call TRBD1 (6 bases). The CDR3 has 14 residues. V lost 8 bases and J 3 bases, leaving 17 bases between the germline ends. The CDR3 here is CASLKGTPDYEQYF. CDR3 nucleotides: TGTGCCAGCCTAAAAGGGACACCCGACTACGAGCAGTACTTC.

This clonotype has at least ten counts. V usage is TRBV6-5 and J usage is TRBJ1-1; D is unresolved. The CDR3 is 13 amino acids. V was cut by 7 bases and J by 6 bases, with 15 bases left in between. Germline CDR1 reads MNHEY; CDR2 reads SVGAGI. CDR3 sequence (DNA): TGTGCCAGCACTCCTTCCCACACTCCTGAAGCTTTCTTT. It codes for CASTPSHTPEAFF.

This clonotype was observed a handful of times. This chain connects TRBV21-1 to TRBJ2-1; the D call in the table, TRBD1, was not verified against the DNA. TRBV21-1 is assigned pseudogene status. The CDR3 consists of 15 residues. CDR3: CASSKVAGHNNEQFF. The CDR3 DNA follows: TGTGCCAGCAGCAAAGTCGCGGGACACAACAATGAGCAGTTCTTC.

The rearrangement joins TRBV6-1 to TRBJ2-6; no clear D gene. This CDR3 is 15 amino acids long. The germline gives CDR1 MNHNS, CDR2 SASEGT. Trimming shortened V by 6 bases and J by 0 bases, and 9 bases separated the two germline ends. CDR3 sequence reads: CASSRVFSGANVLTF. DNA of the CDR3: TGTGCCAGCAGCCGAGTTTTCTCTGGGGCCAACGTCCTGACTTTC.

As DNA, the CDR3 is TGTGCCAGCTCACCTACAGGGACGGAGACCCAGTACTTC. Translated: CASSPTGTETQYF. The chain uses TRBV18 and TRBJ2-5; a weak D match, TRBD1 (6 bases). Germline assignment: CDR1 KGHSH and CDR2 LQKENI. V dropped 3 bases and J dropped 5 bases, with 10 bases sitting between them. This CDR3 contains 13 residues.

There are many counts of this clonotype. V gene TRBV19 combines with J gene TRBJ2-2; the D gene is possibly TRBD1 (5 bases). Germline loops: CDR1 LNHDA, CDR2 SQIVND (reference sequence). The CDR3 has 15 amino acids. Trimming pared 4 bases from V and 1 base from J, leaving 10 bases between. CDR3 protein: CASSKGLGNTGELFF. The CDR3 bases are TGTGCCAGTAGTAAGGGGCTGGGGAACACCGGGGAGCTGTTTTTT.

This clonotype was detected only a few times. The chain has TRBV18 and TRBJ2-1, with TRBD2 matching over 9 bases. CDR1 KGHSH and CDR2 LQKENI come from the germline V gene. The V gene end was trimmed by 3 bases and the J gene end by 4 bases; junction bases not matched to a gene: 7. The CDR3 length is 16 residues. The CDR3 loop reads CASSPPAGGEYNEQFF. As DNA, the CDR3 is TGTGCCAGCTCACCCCCAGCGGGAGGAGAATACAATGAGCAGTTCTTC.

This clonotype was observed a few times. This chain's CDR3 is CASSLGYSAIGELFF. The CDR3 coding sequence is TGTGCCAGCAGCTTAGGTTACTCTGCTATCGGGGAGCTGTTTTTT. The gene calls are TRBV7-6 and TRBJ2-2, with D unclear. Germline loops: CDR1 SGHVS, CDR2 FNYEAQ. The CDR3 runs to 15 residues. Trimming pared 1 base from V and 7 bases from J, leaving 13 bases between. Together with reference TRBV7-6 and TRBJ2-2, the CDR3 gives the full variable domain: GAGVSQSPRYKVTKRGQDVALRCDPISGHVSLYWYRQALGQGPEFLTYFNYEAQQDKSGLPNDRFSAERPEGSISTLTIQRTEQRDSAMYRCASSLGYSAIGELFFGEGSRLTVL.

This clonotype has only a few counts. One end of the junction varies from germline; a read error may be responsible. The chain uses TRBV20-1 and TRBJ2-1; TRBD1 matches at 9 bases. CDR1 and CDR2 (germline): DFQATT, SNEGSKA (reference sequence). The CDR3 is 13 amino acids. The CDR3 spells CSTRQGAYNEQFF. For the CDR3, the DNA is TGCAGTACTAGACAGGGGGCCTACAATGAGCAGTTCTTC.

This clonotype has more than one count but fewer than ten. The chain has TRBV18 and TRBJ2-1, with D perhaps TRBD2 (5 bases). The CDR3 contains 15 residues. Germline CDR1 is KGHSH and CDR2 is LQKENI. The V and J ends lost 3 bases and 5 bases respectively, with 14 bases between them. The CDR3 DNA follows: TGTGCCAGCTCACCGGGAGCCACAGCCAACAATGAGCAGTTCTTC. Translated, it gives CASSPGATANNEQFF.

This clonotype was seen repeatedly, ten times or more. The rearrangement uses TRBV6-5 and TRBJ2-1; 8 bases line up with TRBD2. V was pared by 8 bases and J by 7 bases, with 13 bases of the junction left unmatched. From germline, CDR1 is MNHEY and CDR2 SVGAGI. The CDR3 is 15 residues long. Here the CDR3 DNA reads TGTGCCAGCGGACCCCCGGGGGGGAGGTGGAATGAGCAGTTCTTC. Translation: CASGPPGGRWNEQFF.

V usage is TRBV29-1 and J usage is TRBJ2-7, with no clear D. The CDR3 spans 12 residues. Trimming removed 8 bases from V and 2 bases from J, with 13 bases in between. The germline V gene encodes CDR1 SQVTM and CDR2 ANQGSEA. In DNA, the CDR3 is TGCAGCCAGAACTTGGGCCCCTACGAGCAGTACTTC. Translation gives CSQNLGPYEQYF.

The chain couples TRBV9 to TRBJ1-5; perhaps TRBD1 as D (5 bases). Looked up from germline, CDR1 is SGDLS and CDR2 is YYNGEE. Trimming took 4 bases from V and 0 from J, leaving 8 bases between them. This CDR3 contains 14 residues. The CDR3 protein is CASSQTASNQPQHF. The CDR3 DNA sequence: TGTGCCAGCAGCCAGACAGCTAGCAATCAGCCCCAGCATTTT.

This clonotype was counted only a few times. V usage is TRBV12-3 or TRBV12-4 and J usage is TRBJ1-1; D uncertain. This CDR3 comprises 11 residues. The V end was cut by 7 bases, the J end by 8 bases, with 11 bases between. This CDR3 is CASTLSAEAFF. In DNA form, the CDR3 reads TGTGCCAGCACCCTTTCCGCGGAAGCTTTCTTT.

CDR3 region: CASSSGRHQETQYF. The CDR3 DNA sequence: TGTGCCAGCAGCTCGGGACGGCACCAAGAGACCCAGTACTTC. The V call is TRBV7-9, the J call TRBJ2-5; D might be TRBD1 or TRBD2, each matching 5 bases. The germline V and J ends were trimmed by 4 bases and 0 bases, with 9 bases remaining between them. Germline V gene lookup returns CDR1 SEHNR and CDR2 FQNEAQ (reference sequence). CDR3 length: 14 amino acids. Full variable domain (remainder filled in from reference TRBV7-9 and TRBJ2-5): DTGVSQNPRHKITKRGQNVTFRCDPISEHNRLYWYRQTLGQGPEFLTYFQNEAQLEKSRLLSDRFSAERPKGSFSTLEIQRTEQGDSAMYLCASSSGRHQETQYFGPGTRLLVL.

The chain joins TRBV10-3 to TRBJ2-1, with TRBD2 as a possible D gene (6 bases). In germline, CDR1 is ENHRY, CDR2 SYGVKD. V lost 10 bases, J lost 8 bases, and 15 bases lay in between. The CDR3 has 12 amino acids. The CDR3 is CATREVGDEQFF. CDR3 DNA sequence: TGTGCCACTAGGGAGGTGGGGGATGAGCAGTTCTTC.

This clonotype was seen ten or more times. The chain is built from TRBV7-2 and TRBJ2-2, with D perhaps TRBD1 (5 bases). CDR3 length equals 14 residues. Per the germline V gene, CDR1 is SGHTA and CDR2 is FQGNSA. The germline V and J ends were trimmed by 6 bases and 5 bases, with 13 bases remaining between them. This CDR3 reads CASRPTGSTGELFF. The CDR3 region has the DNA TGTGCCAGCAGACCCACAGGCTCGACCGGGGAGCTGTTTTTT.

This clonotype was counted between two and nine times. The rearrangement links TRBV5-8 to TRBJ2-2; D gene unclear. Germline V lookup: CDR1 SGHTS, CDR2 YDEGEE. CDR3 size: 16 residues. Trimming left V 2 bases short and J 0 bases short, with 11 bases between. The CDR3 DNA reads TGTGCCAGCAGCTTACTGGGGATCTCGAACACCGGGGAGCTGTTTTTT. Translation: CASSLLGISNTGELFF.

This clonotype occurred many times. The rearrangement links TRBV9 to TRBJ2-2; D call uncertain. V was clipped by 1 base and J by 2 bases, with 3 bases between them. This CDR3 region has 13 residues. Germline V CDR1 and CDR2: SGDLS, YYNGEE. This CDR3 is CASSVTNTGELFF. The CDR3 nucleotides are TGTGCCAGCAGCGTAACAAACACCGGGGAGCTGTTTTTT.

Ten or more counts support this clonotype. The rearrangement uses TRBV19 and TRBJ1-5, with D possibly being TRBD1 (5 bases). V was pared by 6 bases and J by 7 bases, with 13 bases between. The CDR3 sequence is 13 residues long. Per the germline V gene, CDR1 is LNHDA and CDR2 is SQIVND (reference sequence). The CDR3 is CASSLSPGQPQHF. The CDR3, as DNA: TGTGCCAGTAGCCTCAGCCCAGGGCAGCCCCAGCATTTT.

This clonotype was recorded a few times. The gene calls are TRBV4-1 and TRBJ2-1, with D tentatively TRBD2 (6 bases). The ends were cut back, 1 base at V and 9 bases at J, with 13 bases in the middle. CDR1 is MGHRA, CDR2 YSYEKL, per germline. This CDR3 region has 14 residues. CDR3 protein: CASSQAPGVIEQFF. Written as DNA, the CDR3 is TGCGCCAGCAGCCAAGCCCCGGGAGTAATTGAGCAGTTCTTC.

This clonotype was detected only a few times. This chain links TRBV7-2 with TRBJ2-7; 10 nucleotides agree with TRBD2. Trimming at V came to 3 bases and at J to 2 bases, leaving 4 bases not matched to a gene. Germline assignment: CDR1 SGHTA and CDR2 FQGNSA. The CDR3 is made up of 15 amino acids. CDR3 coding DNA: TGTGCCAGCAGCTTTACTAGCGGGAACGCCTACGAGCAGTACTTC. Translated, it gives CASSFTSGNAYEQYF. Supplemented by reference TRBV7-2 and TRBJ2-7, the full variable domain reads GAGVSQSPSNKVTEKGKDVELRCDPISGHTALYWYRQSLGQGLEFLIYFQGNSAPDKSGLPSDRFSAERTGGSVSTLTIQRTQQEDSAVYLCASSFTSGNAYEQYFGPGTRLTVT.

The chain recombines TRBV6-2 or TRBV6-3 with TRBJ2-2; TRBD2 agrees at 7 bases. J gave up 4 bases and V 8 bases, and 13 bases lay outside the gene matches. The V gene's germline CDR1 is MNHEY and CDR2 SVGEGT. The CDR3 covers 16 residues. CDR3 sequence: CASERETSLATGELFF. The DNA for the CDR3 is TGTGCCAGCGAAAGGGAGACTAGCTTGGCCACCGGGGAGCTGTTTTTT.